The next 14 T cell receptor beta chains were all read from a single sample in a study of OX40 agonist ivuxolimab in advanced cancers. The protocol was immunoSEQ multiplex PCR, while the TCRdb copy is restricted to in-frame clones and leaves out a portion. The sample carries about 62,000 clones, over 75% recorded once. This sample comprised CD4+ or CD8+ T cells sorted from blood, obtained in a trial of the OX40 agonist ivuxolimab. Receptor source: an adult with an advanced solid tumor such as melanoma, head and neck, liver or kidney cancer.

This clone was seen a single time. The V call is TRBV5-1, the J call TRBJ2-3; TRBD2 matches at 7 bases. The V gene's germline CDR1 is SGHRS and CDR2 YFSETQ. V lost 0 bases to trimming and J lost 2 bases; unmatched junction nucleotides: 3. The CDR3 spans 15 residues. The DNA for the CDR3 is TGCGCCAGCAGCTTGGCTAGCGGTTACACAGATACGCAGTATTTT. It encodes CASSLASGYTDTQYF.

The chain employs TRBV6-5 and TRBJ2-1; 10 bases are shared with TRBD2. The CDR3 covers 15 residues. V trimming: 2 bases; J trimming: 6 bases; junction bases outside the gene matches: 4. Germline-derived CDR1 and CDR2 are MNHEY and SVGAGI. The CDR3 reads CASSYSLAGVNEQFF. CDR3 DNA sequence: TGTGCCAGCAGTTACAGCCTAGCGGGAGTCAATGAGCAGTTCTTC.

This chain connects TRBV4-1 to TRBJ2-5; tentative D call: TRBD2 (5 bases). The V and J ends lost 1 base and 4 bases respectively, with 16 bases between them. The CDR3 runs 16 residues. CDR1 is MGHRA and CDR2 is YSYEKL in the germline V gene. The CDR3 loop reads CASSQVGGVRGETQYF. The CDR3 region has the DNA TGCGCCAGCAGCCAAGTTGGTGGAGTACGGGGAGAGACCCAGTACTTC.

The chain is built from TRBV6-6 and TRBJ2-7; possible D gene TRBD1, 6 bases. Per germline, CDR1 MNHNY and CDR2 SVGAGI (reference sequence). V lost 0 bases, J lost 2 bases, and 8 bases lay in between. The CDR3 sequence is 14 residues long. The CDR3 nucleotides read TGTGCCAGCAGTTACTCTGGACAGACCTACGAGCAGTACTTC. As protein: CASSYSGQTYEQYF.

This clone came up once. This sequence joins TRBV18 and TRBJ2-3, with D possibly TRBD2 on 5 matching bases. CDR1 is KGHSH and CDR2 is LQKENI in the germline V gene. The V end was cut by 4 bases, the J end by 0 bases, with 11 bases between. This CDR3 is built from 15 residues. The CDR3 DNA reads as TGTGCCAGCTCACTAAACAGCGGTAGCACAGATACGCAGTATTTT. This translates into CASSLNSGSTDTQYF.

The chain employs TRBV21-1 and TRBJ1-5. TRBV21-1 constitutes a pseudogene. There are 15 residues in the CDR3. CDR3 in amino acids: CASSKERAGWQPQHF. CDR3 coding DNA: TGTGCCAGCAGCAAAGAGCGGGCAGGGTGGCAGCCCCAGCATTTT.

The V and J genes are TRBV18 and TRBJ2-3; D call uncertain. The CDR3 contains 11 residues. Germline V gene data show CDR1 as KGHSH and CDR2 as LQKENI. V was cut by 4 bases and J by 6 bases, with 5 bases left in between. This CDR3 is CASSLRDTQYF. The CDR3 nucleotides read TGTGCCAGCTCACTCAGGGATACGCAGTATTTT.

The chain couples TRBV7-3 to TRBJ2-1; D could derive from TRBD1 or TRBD2 (5 bases each). The germline gives CDR1 SGHTA, CDR2 FQGTGA. Trimming pared 0 bases from V and 16 bases from J, leaving 10 bases between. CDR3 size: 11 residues. CDR3 amino acids: CASSLTGRRFF. The CDR3 region has the DNA TGTGCCAGCAGCTTAACGGGACGTCGATTCTTC.

V usage is TRBV18 and J usage is TRBJ2-3; TRBD2 matches at 13 bases. The CDR3 length is 20 residues. Germline lookup yields CDR1 KGHSH and CDR2 LQKENI. Trimming at V came to 3 bases and at J to 1 base, leaving 13 bases not matched to a gene. DNA of the CDR3: TGTGCCAGCTCACCCCCTCTTGGACTAGCGGGAGAGGGTGGCACAGATACGCAGTATTTT. Translation: CASSPPLGLAGEGGTDTQYF.

V and J are TRBV28 and TRBJ2-7, with 9 bases aligning to TRBD1. Losses at the gene ends were 4 bases for V and 7 bases for J; bases not matched to a gene: 26. The CDR3 extends over 20 amino acids. CDR1 and CDR2 (germline): MDHEN, SYDVKM. CDR3 bases: TGTGCCAGCAGTTCCCTGATTGGCCCTAGGACAGGGGAGCATAGCGGTGAGCAGTACTTC. Protein sequence: CASSSLIGPRTGEHSGEQYF.

This clone showed up just once. The chain joins TRBV27 to TRBJ2-3; unclear D gene. Between the trimmed V and J ends, which lost 4 bases and 0 bases, there was a span of 11 bases. Per the germline V gene, CDR1 is MNHEY and CDR2 is SMNVEV (reference sequence). This CDR3 region has 15 residues. DNA of the CDR3: TGTGCCAGCAGTTCCCCCCTGCGAAGCACAGATACGCAGTATTTT. Protein sequence: CASSSPLRSTDTQYF.

CDR3 amino acids: CASSLANLAQETQYF. The CDR3, as DNA: TGTGCCAGCAGCTTAGCAAATTTGGCCCAAGAGACCCAGTACTTC. J is TRBJ2-5 and V is TRBV7-9; D uncertain. The CDR3 spans 15 residues. The germline CDR1 and CDR2 sequences are SEHNR and FQNEAQ (reference sequence). V gave up 0 bases and J gave up 1 base, with 9 bases separating them.

In its sample, this clone was seen a few times. The chain employs TRBV6-5 and TRBJ1-1; unclear D gene. The CDR3 is made up of 12 amino acids. Trimming cost V 8 bases and J 4 bases, with 11 bases left between them. The V gene's germline CDR1 is MNHEY and CDR2 SVGAGI. This CDR3 reads CASRKRSTEAFF. The CDR3 DNA follows: TGTGCCAGCCGTAAAAGGAGCACTGAAGCTTTCTTT.

This sequence joins TRBV11-2 and TRBJ2-1; the D is unclear. V lost 5 bases to trimming and J lost 7 bases, with 3 bases between them. The CDR3 consists of 10 residues. CDR1 is SGHAT and CDR2 is FQNNGV in the germline V gene. The CDR3 region is CASSRNEQFF. CDR3 DNA sequence: TGTGCCAGCAGCAGGAATGAGCAGTTCTTC.